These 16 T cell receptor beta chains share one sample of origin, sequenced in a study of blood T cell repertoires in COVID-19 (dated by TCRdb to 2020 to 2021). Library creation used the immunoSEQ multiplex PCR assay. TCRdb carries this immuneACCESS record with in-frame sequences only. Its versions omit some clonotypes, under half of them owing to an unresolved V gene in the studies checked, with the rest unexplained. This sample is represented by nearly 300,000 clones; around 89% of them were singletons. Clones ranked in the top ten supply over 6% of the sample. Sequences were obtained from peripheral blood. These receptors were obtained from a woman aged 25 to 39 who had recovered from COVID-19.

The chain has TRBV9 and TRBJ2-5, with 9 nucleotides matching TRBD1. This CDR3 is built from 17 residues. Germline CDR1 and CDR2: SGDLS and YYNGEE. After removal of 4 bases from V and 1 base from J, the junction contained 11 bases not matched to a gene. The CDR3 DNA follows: TGTGCCAGCAGCAGACGACAGGGGGGGCCTCTCCAAGAGACCCAGTACTTC. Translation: CASSRRQGGPLQETQYF.

The CDR3 spells CASRPRTVLNEKLFF. The CDR3 nucleotides are TGTGCCAGCAGGCCTAGGACAGTTCTAAATGAAAAACTGTTTTTT. The J gene is TRBJ1-4, the V gene TRBV6-5, with D possibly matching TRBD1 (6 bases). V lost 6 bases, J lost 5 bases, and 16 bases lay in between. The CDR3 loop spans 15 amino acids. Germline V lookup: CDR1 MNHEY, CDR2 SVGAGI.

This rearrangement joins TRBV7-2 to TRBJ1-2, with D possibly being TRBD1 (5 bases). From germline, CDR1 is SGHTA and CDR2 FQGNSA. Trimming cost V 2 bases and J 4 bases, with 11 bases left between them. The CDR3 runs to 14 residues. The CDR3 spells CASSLIGRAYGYTF. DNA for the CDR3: TGTGCCAGCAGCTTAATTGGCAGGGCCTATGGCTACACCTTC.

CDR3 sequence: CATDRAYNQPQHF. CDR3 in DNA: TGTGCCACCGACAGGGCTTACAATCAGCCCCAGCATTTT. The chain has TRBV6-5 and TRBJ1-5; the match to TRBD1 covers 7 bases. The V segment lost 10 bases and the J segment 3 bases; nucleotides outside the gene matches: 6. Germline CDR1 and CDR2: MNHEY and SVGAGI. This CDR3 spans 13 amino acids.

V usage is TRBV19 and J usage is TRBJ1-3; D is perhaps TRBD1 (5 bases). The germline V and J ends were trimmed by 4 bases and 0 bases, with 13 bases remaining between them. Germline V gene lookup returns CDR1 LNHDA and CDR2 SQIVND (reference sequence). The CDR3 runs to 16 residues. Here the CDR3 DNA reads TGTGCCAGTAGTAACAGACAGCGAAGCTCTGGAAACACCATATATTTT. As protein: CASSNRQRSSGNTIYF.

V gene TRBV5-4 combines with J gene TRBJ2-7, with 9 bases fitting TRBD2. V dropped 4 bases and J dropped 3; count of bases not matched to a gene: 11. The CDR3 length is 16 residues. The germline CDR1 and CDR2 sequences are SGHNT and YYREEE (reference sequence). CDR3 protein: CASSAPWRGGSYEQYF. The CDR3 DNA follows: TGTGCCAGCAGCGCACCATGGCGGGGGGGAAGCTACGAGCAGTACTTC. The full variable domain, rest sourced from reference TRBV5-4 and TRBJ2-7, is ETGVTQSPTHLIKTRGQQVTLRCSSQSGHNTVSWYQQALGQGPQFIFQYYREEENGRGNFPPRFSGLQFPNYSSELNVNALELDDSALYLCASSAPWRGGSYEQYFGPGTRLTVT.

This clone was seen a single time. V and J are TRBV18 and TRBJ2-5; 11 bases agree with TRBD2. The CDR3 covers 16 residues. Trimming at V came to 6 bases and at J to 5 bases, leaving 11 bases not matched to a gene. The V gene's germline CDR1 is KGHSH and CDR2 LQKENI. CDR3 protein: CASSPTSGGRWETQYF. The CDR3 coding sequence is TGTGCCAGCTCCCCTACTAGCGGGGGACGGTGGGAGACCCAGTACTTC.

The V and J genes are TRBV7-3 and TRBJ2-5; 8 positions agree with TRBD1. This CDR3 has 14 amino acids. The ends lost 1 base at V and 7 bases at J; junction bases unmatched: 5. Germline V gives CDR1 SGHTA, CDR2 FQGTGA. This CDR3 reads CASSLIQGAGTQYF. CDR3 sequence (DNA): TGTGCCAGCAGCTTAATCCAGGGGGCTGGGACCCAGTACTTC.

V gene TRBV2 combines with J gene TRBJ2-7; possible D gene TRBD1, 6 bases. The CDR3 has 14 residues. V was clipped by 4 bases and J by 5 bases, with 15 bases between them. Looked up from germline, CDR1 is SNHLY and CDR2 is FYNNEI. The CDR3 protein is CASSAQGWWHEQYF. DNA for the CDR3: TGTGCCAGCAGTGCACAGGGTTGGTGGCACGAGCAGTACTTC.

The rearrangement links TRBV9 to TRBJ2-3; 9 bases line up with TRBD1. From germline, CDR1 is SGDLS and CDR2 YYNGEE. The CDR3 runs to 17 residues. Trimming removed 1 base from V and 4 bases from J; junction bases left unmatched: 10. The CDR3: CASSVTPRGQGADTQYF. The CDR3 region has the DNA TGTGCCAGCAGCGTAACCCCGAGGGGACAGGGTGCAGATACGCAGTATTTT. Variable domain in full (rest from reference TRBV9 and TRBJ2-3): DSGVTQTPKHLITATGQRVTLRCSPRSGDLSVYWYQQSLDQGLQFLIQYYNGEERAKGNILERFSAQQFPDLHSELNLSSLELGDSALYFCASSVTPRGQGADTQYFGPGTRLTVL.

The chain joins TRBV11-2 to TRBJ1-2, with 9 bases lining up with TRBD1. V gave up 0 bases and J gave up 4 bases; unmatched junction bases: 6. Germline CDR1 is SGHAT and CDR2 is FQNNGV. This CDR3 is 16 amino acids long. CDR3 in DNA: TGTGCCAGCAGCTTAGACTCCGGGACAGGGCCCTATGGCTACACCTTC. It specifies CASSLDSGTGPYGYTF.

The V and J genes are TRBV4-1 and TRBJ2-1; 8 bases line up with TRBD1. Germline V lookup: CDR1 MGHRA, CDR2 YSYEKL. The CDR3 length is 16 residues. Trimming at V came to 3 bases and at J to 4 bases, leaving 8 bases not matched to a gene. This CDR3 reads CASSQGTGTRYNEQFF. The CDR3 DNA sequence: TGCGCCAGCAGCCAGGGGACAGGTACTCGGTACAATGAGCAGTTCTTC.

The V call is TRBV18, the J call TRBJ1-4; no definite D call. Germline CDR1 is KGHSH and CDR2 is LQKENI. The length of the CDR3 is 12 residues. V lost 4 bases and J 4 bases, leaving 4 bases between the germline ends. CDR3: CASSLSNEKLFF. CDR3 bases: TGTGCCAGCTCACTTAGTAATGAAAAACTGTTTTTT.

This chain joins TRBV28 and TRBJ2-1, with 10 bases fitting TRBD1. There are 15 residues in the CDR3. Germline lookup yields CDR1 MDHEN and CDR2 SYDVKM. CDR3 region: CSTLPGQGIYNEQFF. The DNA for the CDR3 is TGTTCAACCCTACCGGGACAGGGGATTTACAATGAGCAGTTCTTC.

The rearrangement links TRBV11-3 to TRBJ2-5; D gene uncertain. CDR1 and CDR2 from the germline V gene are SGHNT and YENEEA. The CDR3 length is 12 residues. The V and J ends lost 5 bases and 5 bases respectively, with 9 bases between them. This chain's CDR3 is CASSPGDETQYF. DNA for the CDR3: TGTGCCAGCAGCCCCGGAGATGAGACCCAGTACTTC.

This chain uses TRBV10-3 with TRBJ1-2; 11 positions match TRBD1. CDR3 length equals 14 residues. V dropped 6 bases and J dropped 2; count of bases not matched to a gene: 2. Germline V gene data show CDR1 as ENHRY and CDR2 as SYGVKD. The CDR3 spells CAIRGDRGNYGYTF. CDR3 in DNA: TGTGCCATCAGAGGGGACAGGGGGAACTATGGCTACACCTTC.